Each of the 27 T cell receptor beta chains below was sequenced from the same sample in a study of molecular identifiers for immune sequencing clone quantification. Using its own MiXCR run on the PCR reads, TCRdb lists one record per CDR3 protein. The table lists about 320,000 distinct CDR3 sequences, roughly a fifth of them singletons, with approximately 0.84% in the top ten. The specimen sequenced was naive CD8+ T cells from blood, with Jurkat cell RNA spiked in. Specified subset: FACS-sorted CD8+CD4-CCR7+CD45RA+ naive T cells. These receptors came from a human donor in good health. Some libraries in this study had Jurkat cell RNA spiked in.

This clonotype was recorded a few times. A clone one base away is much larger, so this may be a read error. J is TRBJ2-1 and V is TRBV7-2; no clear D. The V gene's germline CDR1 is SGHTA and CDR2 FQGNSA. This CDR3 contains 14 residues. The CDR3 coding sequence is TGTGCCAGCAGCTTCCTTGACTCCTACAATGAGCAGTCCTTC. This sequence encodes CASSFLDSYNEQSF.

This clonotype turned up a few times. J is TRBJ2-1 and V is TRBV7-9, with a possible D match to TRBD2 (6 bases). V lost 6 bases and J 6 bases, leaving 15 bases between the germline ends. Germline V gives CDR1 SEHNR, CDR2 FQNEAQ (reference sequence). The CDR3 is 14 amino acids. The CDR3 region has the DNA TGTGCCAGCAGGTCCGGGACTCTGTCCAATGAGCAGTTCTTC. Translated, it gives CASRSGTLSNEQFF.

This clonotype was recorded many times. The chain uses TRBV6-2 or TRBV6-3 and TRBJ2-7; tentatively, D is TRBD1 or TRBD2 (5 bases each). With 7 bases removed from V and 6 bases from J, the gap between germline ends came to 19 bases. The CDR3 is 14 residues long. CDR1 MNHEY and CDR2 SVGEGT come from the germline V gene. The CDR3, as DNA: TGTGCCAGCATTCGAGGGACGGGGAAGGGCGAGCAGTACTTC. Translation: CASIRGTGKGEQYF.

As regards this clonotype: It may be a read error: a sequence one base away is much more abundant. J is TRBJ1-1 and V is TRBV7-9, with D unresolved. Per the germline V gene, CDR1 is SEHNR and CDR2 is FQNEAQ (reference sequence). CDR3 size: 13 residues. The CDR3 protein is CAGSLAGDTEAFF. CDR3 DNA sequence: TGTGCCGGCAGCTTAGCGGGCGACACTGAAGCTTTCTTT.

The table lists this clonotype with many counts. CDR3 region: CSVEEWGPNTEAFF. The CDR3, as DNA: TGCAGCGTTGAAGAATGGGGTCCGAACACTGAAGCTTTCTTT. The rearrangement links TRBV29-1 to TRBJ1-1, with D uncertain. Trimming stripped 0 bases from V and 1 base from J, with 9 bases between. The length of the CDR3 is 14 residues. The germline CDR1 and CDR2 sequences are SQVTM and ANQGSEA.

This clonotype has a handful of counts. The chain carries TRBV30 and TRBJ2-7; no definite D call. Deletions cut 0 bases from V and 3 bases from J, with 6 bases between. The CDR3 sequence is 12 residues long. CDR1 is GTSNPN and CDR2 is SVGIG in the germline V gene (reference sequence). The CDR3 reads CAWSVSHYEQYF. In DNA form, the CDR3 reads TGTGCCTGGAGTGTATCACACTACGAGCAGTACTTC.

This clonotype was seen only a few times. V is TRBV28 and J is TRBJ1-1; D perhaps matches TRBD1 (5 bases). V lost 7 bases to trimming and J lost 0 bases, with 15 bases between them. Looked up from germline, CDR1 is MDHEN and CDR2 is SYDVKM. This CDR3 contains 15 residues. CDR3 nucleotide sequence: TGTGCCAGCATCCAACGGGGGACCATGAACACTGAAGCTTTCTTT. This gives the protein CASIQRGTMNTEAFF.

This clonotype was detected ten times or more. The chain carries TRBV5-1 and TRBJ2-5; D not certain. Germline V gene data show CDR1 as SGHRS and CDR2 as YFSETQ. CDR3 length: 11 amino acids. V was shortened by 5 bases and J by 5 bases, with 7 bases between the two germline ends. CDR3: CASRRRETQYF. Here the CDR3 DNA reads TGCGCCAGCAGGCGAAGGGAGACCCAGTACTTC.

The chain employs TRBV6-2 or TRBV6-3 and TRBJ2-2, with 7 bases matching TRBD1. The CDR3 loop spans 15 amino acids. CDR1 and CDR2 from the germline V gene are MNHEY and SVGEGT. Trimming at V came to 6 bases and at J to 0 bases, leaving 4 bases not matched to a gene. CDR3 nucleotides: TGTGCCAGCAGCAACGACAGGGCGAACACCGGGGAGCTGTTTTTT. This translates into CASSNDRANTGELFF.

At least ten counts were recorded for this clonotype. V usage is TRBV6-2 or TRBV6-3 and J usage is TRBJ1-2, with 10 bases fitting TRBD1. The J segment lost 3 bases and the V segment lost 11 bases, leaving 9 bases of the junction unmatched. This CDR3 has 14 residues. Germline values: CDR1 MNHEY, CDR2 SVGEGT. The CDR3 protein is CAGKPGQGYYGYTF. The CDR3, as DNA: TGTGCCGGTAAACCGGGACAGGGGTACTATGGCTACACCTTC.

The V call is TRBV7-6, the J call TRBJ2-3; TRBD1 might be the D (6 bases). This CDR3 spans 15 amino acids. Germline CDR1 SGHVS, CDR2 FNYEAQ. With 5 bases removed from V and 5 bases from J, the gap between germline ends came to 17 bases. CDR3 nucleotides: TGTGCCAGCAGCCCGGAGTGGGGGCGCAGAGATACGCAGTATTTT. It is translated as CASSPEWGRRDTQYF.

In this sample, this clonotype turned up many times. The genes are TRBV19 and TRBJ2-2, with D perhaps matching TRBD1 or TRBD2 (5 bases each). CDR3 length: 16 amino acids. Trimming cost V 5 bases and J 4 bases, with 17 bases left between them. CDR1 is LNHDA and CDR2 is SQIVND in the germline V gene (reference sequence). The CDR3 region is CASSGTEAWGTGELFF. DNA of the CDR3: TGTGCCAGTAGTGGGACGGAAGCCTGGGGCACCGGGGAGCTGTTTTTT.

The rearrangement uses TRBV4-1 and TRBJ2-3; D is possibly TRBD2 (6 bases). CDR1 and CDR2 (germline): MGHRA, YSYEKL. This CDR3 is built from 17 residues. The V gene lost 1 base and the J gene lost 0 bases, with 14 bases spanning the gap. The CDR3: CASSQGVGGTSTDTQYF. CDR3 nucleotides: TGCGCCAGCAGCCAAGGGGTCGGGGGAACTAGCACAGATACGCAGTATTTT.

There are many counts of this clonotype. One junction end does not reproduce the germline sequence, and a read error may be involved. V is TRBV5-1 and J is TRBJ2-7, with a weak D call TRBD2 (6 bases). There are 14 residues in the CDR3. Germline V gene lookup returns CDR1 SGHRS and CDR2 YFSETQ. CDR3 in DNA: TGTGCCAGCAGCTTAGCTACGGGAGCCTACGAGCAGTACTTC. Amino acid sequence: CASSLATGAYEQYF.

The chain employs TRBV27 and TRBJ2-3, with TRBD2 as a possible D gene (5 bases). The CDR3 is 15 residues long. The germline V and J ends were trimmed by 0 bases and 4 bases, with 11 bases remaining between them. From germline, CDR1 is MNHEY and CDR2 SMNVEV (reference sequence). The CDR3: CASSLSAAGSDTQYF. The CDR3 DNA reads TGTGCCAGCAGTTTATCAGCGGCCGGTTCAGATACGCAGTATTTT.

This clonotype was counted many times. The chain has TRBV9 and TRBJ2-1; D gene uncertain. The V gene's germline CDR1 is SGDLS and CDR2 YYNGEE. V lost 0 bases and J 0 bases, leaving 1 base between the germline ends. The CDR3 is 13 residues long. CDR3 DNA sequence: TGTGCCAGCAGCGTAGGCTCCTACAATGAGCAGTTCTTC. Protein: CASSVGSYNEQFF.

On this clonotype: A read error may explain this, as a much larger clone is one base away. The rearrangement joins TRBV6-5 to TRBJ2-2; 12 bases match TRBD1. CDR3 length equals 17 residues. Germline CDR1 reads MNHEY; CDR2 reads SVGAGI. In DNA, the CDR3 is TGTGCCGGCAGCCCTACACCGGGACAGGGGGCCGGCGGGGAGCTGTTTTTT. Amino acid sequence: CAGSPTPGQGAGGELFF.

This clonotype was observed at least ten times. The chain joins TRBV30 to TRBJ1-1, with unresolved D. This CDR3 comprises 16 residues. The V and J ends lost 0 bases and 6 bases respectively, with 20 bases between them. Germline V gives CDR1 GTSNPN, CDR2 SVGIG (reference sequence). The CDR3 nucleotides read TGTGCCTGGAGTGTACCGTATACCCCACCGGGCCCTGAAGCTTTCTTT. Translated, it gives CAWSVPYTPPGPEAFF.

This clonotype came up many times. The V gene is TRBV28, the J gene TRBJ2-2; tentative D call: TRBD2 (5 bases). The ends were cut back, 0 bases at V and 11 bases at J, with 13 bases in the middle. This CDR3 comprises 14 residues. The germline CDR1 and CDR2 sequences are MDHEN and SYDVKM. CDR3 sequence reads: CASSLWDSSSELFF. In DNA form, the CDR3 reads TGTGCCAGCAGTTTATGGGACTCGTCGTCAGAGCTGTTTTTT.

A remark on this clonotype: A much larger clone differs by one base, so this may be a read error. The chain links TRBV15 to TRBJ2-3; D is tentatively TRBD1 or TRBD2 (6 bases each). This CDR3 has 19 amino acids. Germline V gene data show CDR1 as LNHNV and CDR2 as YYDKDF (reference sequence). The CDR3, as DNA: TGTGCCACCGGCAGAGATGGTTCTAGGGGGGTGACTAGCACAGATACGCAGTATTTT. Translating gives CATGRDGSRGVTSTDTQYF.

V usage is TRBV28 and J usage is TRBJ1-1, with TRBD1 identical over 8 bases. With 6 bases clipped from V and 7 bases from J, the junction kept 4 bases outside the gene matches. Germline-derived CDR1 and CDR2 are MDHEN and SYDVKM. This CDR3 comprises 12 residues. The CDR3 reads CASSGQGDEAFF. For the CDR3, the DNA is TGTGCCAGCAGCGGACAGGGAGATGAAGCTTTCTTT. The whole variable domain, remainder taken from reference TRBV28 and TRBJ1-1, is DVKVTQSSRYLVKRTGEKVFLECVQDMDHENMFWYRQDPGLGLRLIYFSYDVKMKEKGDIPEGYSVSREKKERFSLILESASTNQTSMYLCASSGQGDEAFFGQGTRLTVV.

This clonotype showed up many times. The V call is TRBV4-3, the J call TRBJ2-1, with 9 positions matching TRBD2. J was trimmed by 4 bases and V by 2 bases; bases with no gene match: 3. Germline V CDR1 and CDR2: LGHNA, YSLEER. The CDR3 covers 15 residues. The CDR3 spells CASSQTSGPYNEQFF. CDR3 sequence (DNA): TGCGCCAGCAGCCAAACTAGCGGGCCGTACAATGAGCAGTTCTTC.

The sample holds a few counts of this clonotype. This chain links TRBV7-6 with TRBJ2-7; the D gene is possibly TRBD2 (6 bases). Germline-derived CDR1 and CDR2 are SGHVS and FNYEAQ. The CDR3 sequence is 15 residues long. V lost 5 bases to trimming and J lost 4 bases, with 18 bases between them. The CDR3 is CASSREFGGKYEQYF. The CDR3 DNA reads as TGTGCCAGCAGCCGGGAGTTTGGGGGGAAGTACGAGCAGTACTTC.

The sample holds many counts of this clonotype. The rearrangement links TRBV27 to TRBJ2-4, with D perhaps TRBD2 (6 bases). The CDR3 length is 15 residues. V was cut by 5 bases and J by 3 bases, with 14 bases left in between. The V gene's germline CDR1 is MNHEY and CDR2 SMNVEV (reference sequence). CDR3 loop: CASSPGGPIKNIQYF. The DNA of the CDR3 is TGTGCCAGCAGTCCCGGAGGGCCCATCAAAAACATTCAGTACTTC.

Of note for this clonotype: Given a much more abundant clone one base away, this may be a read error. V is TRBV13 and J is TRBJ1-1; no clear D gene. The length of the CDR3 is 11 residues. Germline CDR1 reads PRHDT; CDR2 reads FYEKMQ (reference sequence). In nucleotides, the CDR3 is TGTGCCAGCGGCTTAAACCAAGAAGCTTTCTTT. Translated, it gives CASGLNQEAFF.

This clonotype was picked up a small number of times. The CDR3 loop is CASSPRTPNQPQHF. CDR3 DNA: TGTGCCAGCAGCCCCCGGACCCCGAATCAGCCCCAGCATTTT. The V gene is TRBV9, the J gene TRBJ1-5; D gene ambiguous. Germline CDR1 SGDLS, CDR2 YYNGEE. Trimming cost V 4 bases and J 4 bases, with 12 bases left between them. The CDR3 spans 14 residues.

This clonotype has a count of ten or more. The rearrangement uses TRBV7-9 and TRBJ2-7, with D possibly TRBD1 on 5 matching bases. This CDR3 is built from 15 residues. V was shortened by 5 bases and J by 0 bases, with 14 bases between the two germline ends. Germline CDR1 and CDR2: SEHNR and FQNEAQ (reference sequence). As DNA, the CDR3 is TGTGCCAGCAGCCCTGACAGCTATCGCTCCTACGAGCAGTACTTC. Translated: CASSPDSYRSYEQYF.